Listed here are 15 T cell receptor beta chains from one sample, sequenced in a study of human T cells and chemical hapten exposure. TCRdb re-called the RACE reads with MiXCR, one entry per CDR3 protein. The repertoire has 300,000 to 450,000 distinct CDR3 sequences, around 5.5% of them found once; the top ten carry around 8.6%. Time point described: pre-sensitization, week 0. Described treatment: therapeutic diphenylcyclopropenone sensitization with weekly scalp DPC. Specimen: whole blood, collected in connection with sensitization to the hapten diphenylcyclopropenone (DPC). Receptors originate from a woman between 18 and 29 years old with alopecia areata. Some clones in this sample may be carry-over from other donors' samples.

CDR3 loop: CASSYSRTGGKDTQYF. For the CDR3, the DNA is TGTGCCAGCAGTTACTCCCGGACAGGGGGCAAAGATACGCAGTATTTT. This rearrangement joins TRBV6-5 to TRBJ2-3, with TRBD1 matching over 11 bases. The CDR3 spans 16 residues. From germline, CDR1 is MNHEY and CDR2 SVGAGI. Trimming at V came to 0 bases and at J to 5 bases, leaving 4 bases not matched to a gene.

The rearrangement links TRBV28 to TRBJ2-2; D is uncertain. Germline assignment: CDR1 MDHEN and CDR2 SYDVKM. V was trimmed by 3 bases and J by 3 bases, leaving 17 bases between them. This CDR3 has 17 amino acids. The CDR3 coding sequence is TGTGCCAGCAGTTTTTCGGTGGCCCGCCTATACACCGGGGAGCTGTTTTTT. It codes for CASSFSVARLYTGELFF.

This clonotype was counted ten times or more. Relative to the germline gene, one junction end is altered; a read error may explain this. This rearrangement joins TRBV7-2 to TRBJ2-3, with D possibly being TRBD2 (5 bases). CDR3 length equals 13 residues. Germline V lookup: CDR1 SGHTA, CDR2 FQGNSA. The CDR3 nucleotides read TGTGCCAGCAGCTTAGATGCGGCGGGCCTGAGGGATTTT. This gives the protein CASSLDAAGLRDF.

This clonotype was detected many times. The chain carries TRBV4-3 and TRBJ2-3; 8 bases are a match to TRBD1. Germline assignment: CDR1 LGHNA and CDR2 YSLEER. This CDR3 spans 15 amino acids. The trim removed 4 bases at V and 6 bases at J, leaving 9 bases unmatched. This CDR3 reads CASSRRTGSSDTQYF. The CDR3 nucleotides read TGCGCCAGCAGCCGCCGGACAGGGTCCTCGGATACGCAGTATTTT.

This clonotype was detected only a few times. The chain has TRBV6-5 and TRBJ2-1, with D uncertain. This CDR3 is built from 16 residues. Germline lookup yields CDR1 MNHEY and CDR2 SVGAGI. The V end was cut by 0 bases, the J end by 5 bases, with 14 bases between. CDR3 bases: TGTGCCAGCAGTTACTCGTCGTGGGGAAGAGACAATGAGCAGTTCTTC. It specifies CASSYSSWGRDNEQFF.

This clonotype was detected ten times or more. The chain uses TRBV27 and TRBJ2-5, with D uncertain. CDR3 size: 13 residues. The V end lost 3 bases, the J end lost 2 bases, and 7 bases lay between the germline ends. CDR1 MNHEY and CDR2 SMNVEV come from the germline V gene (reference sequence). The CDR3, as DNA: TGTGCCAGCAGTTTGACTTCACAAGAGACCCAGTACTTC. This translates into CASSLTSQETQYF.

The V and J genes are TRBV6-6 and TRBJ1-2; 7 positions match TRBD1. Germline V gene sequence: CDR1 MNHNY, CDR2 SVGAGI (reference sequence). Trimming cost V 4 bases and J 8 bases; bases outside gene matches: 7. The CDR3 spans 13 residues. CDR3 protein: CASSSQPGGGYTF. CDR3 in DNA: TGTGCCAGCAGTTCCCAGCCAGGGGGGGGCTACACCTTC.

This clonotype was picked up many times. The V and J genes are TRBV20-1 and TRBJ2-3; 10 nucleotides line up with TRBD1. CDR3 length: 15 amino acids. CDR1 DFQATT and CDR2 SNEGSKA come from the germline V gene (reference sequence). Trimming removed 6 bases from V and 0 bases from J; junction bases left unmatched: 6. CDR3 nucleotide sequence: TGCAGTGCGAGCGACAGGGGGCGAAGCACAGATACGCAGTATTTT. Translating it yields CSASDRGRSTDTQYF.

The rearrangement uses TRBV15 and TRBJ1-2, with 7 bases that match TRBD1. V was clipped by 0 bases and J by 4 bases; unmatched bases: 8. The CDR3 loop spans 16 amino acids. CDR1 is LNHNV and CDR2 is YYDKDF in the germline V gene (reference sequence). The CDR3 DNA follows: TGTGCCACCAGCAGAGATCTCTCGACAGGGACCTATGGCTACACCTTC. Encoded protein: CATSRDLSTGTYGYTF.

The CDR3 bases are TGTGCCAGCAATCCGGGCGACAGGGATGACACCGGGGAGCTGTTTTTT. Translation: CASNPGDRDDTGELFF. This chain connects TRBV6-6 to TRBJ2-2; 7 bases line up with TRBD1. J gave up 3 bases and V 7 bases, and 11 bases lay outside the gene matches. CDR3 size: 16 residues. CDR1 MNHNY and CDR2 SVGAGI come from the germline V gene (reference sequence).

At least ten counts were recorded for this clonotype. V usage is TRBV10-3 and J usage is TRBJ2-3, with a possible D match to TRBD2 (7 bases). Trimming pared 6 bases from V and 15 bases from J, leaving 19 bases between. The germline V gene encodes CDR1 ENHRY and CDR2 SYGVKD. The CDR3 sequence is 12 residues long. CDR3 in amino acids: CAISPEGGGCYF. The CDR3 DNA is TGTGCCATCAGCCCCGAGGGGGGGGGCTGCTATTTT.

This clonotype was picked up a small number of times. The chain joins TRBV28 to TRBJ2-3, with 8 nucleotides matching TRBD1. CDR1 and CDR2 (germline): MDHEN, SYDVKM. The CDR3 contains 15 residues. Unmatched junction bases numbered 8, after V lost 7 bases and J lost 2 bases. CDR3: CASTPTGAATDTQYF. The CDR3, as DNA: TGTGCCAGCACCCCGACAGGGGCCGCCACAGATACGCAGTATTTT.

The rearrangement uses TRBV11-2 and TRBJ1-2, with a possible D match to TRBD1 (6 bases). Trimming removed 7 bases at V and 7 bases at J, with 19 bases between. Germline V CDR1 and CDR2: SGHAT, FQNNGV. The CDR3 runs 14 residues. The CDR3 coding sequence is TGTGCCAGCACCCACCGGGGGGCAGGGAGTGGCTACACCTTC. This codes for CASTHRGAGSGYTF.

This clonotype was detected a few times. The V and J genes are TRBV10-3 and TRBJ1-2, with 9 nucleotides matching TRBD1. The germline V gene encodes CDR1 ENHRY and CDR2 SYGVKD. Losses at the gene ends were 3 bases for V and 7 bases for J; bases not matched to a gene: 6. This CDR3 has 14 residues. This CDR3 reads CAISEEGTGSGYTF. Written as DNA, the CDR3 is TGTGCCATCAGTGAAGAGGGGACAGGGTCTGGCTACACCTTC.

This clonotype was found many times. The chain combines TRBV10-3 with TRBJ2-1; a weak D match, TRBD1 (6 bases). There are 15 residues in the CDR3. V lost 3 bases, J lost 3 bases, and 12 bases lay in between. Germline V CDR1 and CDR2: ENHRY, SYGVKD. Written as DNA, the CDR3 is TGTGCCATCAGTGATCCCGGGACAATCTACAATGAGCAGTTCTTC. Amino acids: CAISDPGTIYNEQFF.